This is a list of T cell receptor beta chains from one sample in a study of PD-1 blockade in classical Hodgkin lymphoma. Method: immunoSEQ multiplex PCR; TCRdb's copy keeps in-frame clones and lacks some. The table records about 36,000 clones, roughly three quarters of them present only once. The material sequenced was peripheral blood mononuclear cells (PBMCs), taken before the second cycle of nivolumab. These receptor sequences come from a human donor with classical Hodgkin lymphoma. The conserved cysteine and the conserved F or W are not part of the CDR3 here.

>TRBV7-2|TRBJ2-1
ASSLRGTGLLNEQF
>TRBV19|TRBJ2-2
ASSGQLNTGELF
>TRBV5-1|TRBJ1-3
ASTQGGSGNTIY
>TRBV6-5|TRBJ1-6
ASSYSIGGNSPLH
>TRBV11-1|TRBJ2-1
ASSLEGGSYNEQF
>TRBV4-2|TRBJ2-3
ASSHVPSGASTDTQY
>TRBV28|TRBJ1-1
ASSLGGVRSRAF
>TRBV18|TRBJ1-1
ASSSGQVEYTEAF
>TRBV18|TRBJ1-1
ASSPLPTGGTEAF
>TRBV7-2|TRBJ2-3
ASSGTGTVPDTQY
>TRBV2|TRBJ1-1
ASSGGRSLNTEAF
>TRBV6-5|TRBJ1-5
ASSYSRSWGQPQH
>TRBV2|TRBJ1-4
ASSDRDRKLF
>TRBV7-9|TRBJ1-3
ASSLVTEGNTIY
>TRBV29-1|TRBJ2-5
SGSQGAGETQY
>TRBV6-6|TRBJ1-2
ASRHRKTNYGYT
>TRBV6-5|TRBJ1-2
ASSYLSQGGGYT
>TRBV27|TRBJ1-1
ASSFRRTYPMNTEAF
>TRBV6-1|TRBJ2-1
ASSKERPSSYNEQF
>TRBV6-1|TRBJ2-7
ASSERRGAGGPHEQY
>TRBV19|TRBJ1-1
ASSLGPGSTEAF
>TRBV11-3|TRBJ2-3
ASSQGQADTQY
>TRBV4-2|TRBJ2-3
ASSQDWASGGTDTQY
>TRBV27|TRBJ2-5
ASSLNGGKETQY
>TRBV6-5|TRBJ1-4
ASKSPGQSGEKLF
>TRBV12-5|TRBJ1-1
ASGRTENTEAF
>TRBV18|TRBJ2-7
ASSPGTSGAAFYEQY
>TRBV13|TRBJ2-2
ASRSRGDTGELF
>TRBV10-2|TRBJ2-7
ASSEIPTGASGYEQY
>TRBV27|TRBJ2-1
ASSSPTGTFSYNEQF
>TRBV7-2|TRBJ2-7
ASSLTFYRAGYEQY
>TRBV2|TRBJ2-1
ASSEDSYNEQF
>TRBV19|TRBJ1-1
ASSIGQGFTEAF
>TRBV27|TRBJ2-4
ASSLDSAGAKNIQY
>TRBV7-6|TRBJ2-1
ASSTLAEQF
>TRBV13|TRBJ1-5
ASSLGQWGVGNQPQH
>TRBV9|TRBJ2-1
ASSVGLAFNEQF
>TRBV6-1|TRBJ1-6
ASSDSVTGNTPLH
>TRBV30|TRBJ2-1
AWSVDSGEHYSYNEQF
>TRBV7-3|TRBJ1-6
ASSNSPPKWAPLH
>TRBV11-1|TRBJ2-5
ASSLDPAETQY
>TRBV5-1|TRBJ2-7
ASSDSPGNLYEQY
>TRBV6-5|TRBJ2-7
ASSEGRAVGQY
>TRBV9|TRBJ2-3
ASSVGGGDTQY
>TRBV10-3|TRBJ1-2
AISATVGTINYGYT
>TRBV28|TRBJ1-4
ASSLGGKLF
>TRBV12-2|TRBJ1-5
ASRLVGLLHSQPQH
>TRBV25-1|TRBJ1-1
ASSRWGVTEAF
>TRBV4-1|TRBJ2-5
ASSQQREAQETQY
>TRBV16|TRBJ2-4
ASSPTRQGRNIQY
>TRBV7-3|TRBJ2-1
ASSLTSGPNEQF
>TRBV27|TRBJ1-2
ASSSGQGNYGYT
>TRBV7-9|TRBJ1-1
ASSLGRLNTEAF
>TRBV7-9|TRBJ2-1
ASRESSYNEQF
>TRBV10-3|TRBJ2-7
AIRPGPSGYEQY
>TRBV29-1|TRBJ2-1
SVEQYNEQF
>TRBV27|TRBJ2-3
ASSSEGSSTDTQY
>TRBV29-1|TRBJ2-7
SVEISGQASSGYEQY
>TRBV14|TRBJ1-1
ASTPLFEAF